These 17 T cell receptor beta chains came from one sample sequenced in a study of blood T cell repertoires in COVID-19. Method: immunoSEQ multiplex PCR; TCRdb's copy keeps in-frame clones and lacks some. The profile shows roughly 38,000 clones, about nine tenths of them singletons. The specimen was peripheral blood. The receptor source for this set is a man over 45 with active COVID-19.

The chain links TRBV2 to TRBJ1-4; 8 bases are a match to TRBD1. V gave up 6 bases and J gave up 8 bases; unmatched junction bases: 11. The germline V gene has CDR1 SNHLY and CDR2 FYNNEI. The CDR3 has 15 residues. CDR3: CASSRDAGGSEKLFF. Written as DNA, the CDR3 is TGTGCCAGCAGCCGAGACGCAGGGGGCTCCGAAAAACTGTTTTTT. Full variable domain (remainder filled in from reference TRBV2 and TRBJ1-4): EPEVTQTPSHQVTQMGQEVILRCVPISNHLYFYWYRQILGQKVEFLVSFYNNEISEKSEIFDDQFSVERPDGSNFTLKIRSTKLEDSAMYFCASSRDAGGSEKLFFGSGTQLSVL.

The J gene is TRBJ1-1, the V gene TRBV9, with 9 bases identical to TRBD1. CDR1 is SGDLS, CDR2 YYNGEE, per germline. Trimming removed 3 bases from V and 3 bases from J; junction bases left unmatched: 6. CDR3 length equals 15 residues. The CDR3 DNA follows: TGTGCCAGCAGCGGGACAGGGGACCTCTACACTGAAGCTTTCTTT. Translating it yields CASSGTGDLYTEAFF.

This chain links TRBV27 with TRBJ1-1; D may be TRBD1 (6 bases). The CDR3 is 14 residues long. Germline assignment: CDR1 MNHEY and CDR2 SMNVEV (reference sequence). Trimming shortened V by 0 bases and J by 14 bases, and 19 bases separated the two germline ends. The CDR3 spells CASSLSGIRDISFF. CDR3 nucleotides: TGTGCCAGCAGTTTATCGGGAATCCGGGACATAAGCTTCTTT.

The rearrangement uses TRBV9 and TRBJ2-3, with 11 bases aligning to TRBD2. V was clipped by 0 bases and J by 1 base; unmatched bases: 7. Germline V CDR1 and CDR2: SGDLS, YYNGEE. The CDR3 sequence is 18 residues long. The DNA of the CDR3 is TGTGCCAGCAGCGTAGTCGGTAGCGGGGGGGCGGGCACAGATACGCAGTATTTT. It yields the protein CASSVVGSGGAGTDTQYF.

V usage is TRBV10-2 and J usage is TRBJ2-7; a possible D gene is TRBD1 (6 bases). V was trimmed by 0 bases and J by 2 bases, leaving 20 bases between them. CDR1 is WSHSY and CDR2 is SAAADI in the germline V gene. The CDR3 loop spans 18 amino acids. The CDR3 loop is CASSESGVTGTPAYEQYF. The CDR3 DNA sequence: TGCGCCAGCAGTGAGTCGGGAGTTACAGGGACACCTGCCTACGAGCAGTACTTC.

This rearrangement joins TRBV7-2 to TRBJ2-3; a possible D gene is TRBD2 (7 bases). Germline CDR1 SGHTA, CDR2 FQGNSA. CDR3 length: 16 residues. V lost 1 base, J lost 5 bases, and 16 bases lay in between. In nucleotides, the CDR3 is TGTGCCAGCAGCTTAGGTGGGGGGGGCCGAAAAGATACGCAGTATTTT. It codes for CASSLGGGGRKDTQYF.

This clone was seen only once. CDR3 bases: TGTGCCAGCAGCTACCTAACAGGGGGCGAAGATACGCAGTATTTT. It codes for CASSYLTGGEDTQYF. V is TRBV5-4 and J is TRBJ2-3; 9 bases map to TRBD1. Per the germline V gene, CDR1 is SGHNT and CDR2 is YYREEE (reference sequence). The V and J ends lost 3 bases and 5 bases, in that order; junction bases with no gene match: 7. CDR3 length: 15 amino acids.

The chain joins TRBV6-1 to TRBJ1-1, with a tentative D call TRBD1 (5 bases). V was trimmed by 2 bases and J by 4 bases, leaving 11 bases between them. The CDR3 totals 14 residues. Germline CDR1 and CDR2: MNHNS and SASEGT. The CDR3 protein is CASSETFRATEAFF. The CDR3 DNA reads as TGTGCCAGCAGTGAAACTTTCAGGGCCACTGAAGCTTTCTTT.

V gene TRBV14 combines with J gene TRBJ2-1; tentative D call: TRBD1 (7 bases). The germline CDR1 and CDR2 sequences are SGHDN and FVKESK. Deletions cut 4 bases from V and 3 bases from J, with 13 bases between. This CDR3 contains 15 residues. CDR3 nucleotides: TGTGCCAGCAGCCCCCAGGGGGGCCTCTACAATGAGCAGTTCTTC. Translated, it gives CASSPQGGLYNEQFF.

The chain combines TRBV18 with TRBJ2-3, with D perhaps TRBD2 (5 bases). CDR3 size: 16 residues. V was pared by 0 bases and J by 0 bases, with 10 bases between. CDR1 is KGHSH, CDR2 LQKENI, per germline. The CDR3 here is CASSPPFQRSTDTQYF. In DNA, the CDR3 is TGTGCCAGCTCACCACCGTTCCAGCGGAGCACAGATACGCAGTATTTT.

V and J are TRBV18 and TRBJ1-1; TRBD1 might be the D (6 bases). The CDR3 consists of 14 residues. Germline loops: CDR1 KGHSH, CDR2 LQKENI. Trimming stripped 6 bases from V and 4 bases from J, with 15 bases between. CDR3 sequence: CASSQQGGSTEAFF. CDR3 nucleotides: TGTGCCAGCTCCCAACAGGGAGGGTCCACTGAAGCTTTCTTT.

This sequence joins TRBV5-1 and TRBJ1-2, with a tentative D call TRBD1 (6 bases). Germline-derived CDR1 and CDR2 are SGHRS and YFSETQ. This CDR3 has 14 residues. Trimming pared 0 bases from V and 4 bases from J, leaving 10 bases between. This CDR3 is CASSLVGGGYGYTF. CDR3 DNA sequence: TGCGCCAGCAGCTTGGTGGGAGGGGGCTATGGCTACACCTTC. Filled out from reference TRBV5-1 and TRBJ1-2, the complete variable domain reads KAGVTQTPRYLIKTRGQQVTLSCSPISGHRSVSWYQQTPGQGLQFLFEYFSETQRNKGNFPGRFSGRQFSNSRSEMNVSTLELGDSALYLCASSLVGGGYGYTFGSGTRLTVV.

The V call is TRBV9, the J call TRBJ2-2, with a tentative D call TRBD1 (5 bases). Germline CDR1 SGDLS, CDR2 YYNGEE. The CDR3 runs to 12 residues. V was trimmed by 6 bases and J by 3 bases, leaving 6 bases between them. The CDR3 here is CASKGDTGELFF. The CDR3 nucleotides read TGTGCCAGCAAAGGGGACACCGGGGAGCTGTTTTTT.

The chain links TRBV18 to TRBJ2-6; D perhaps matches TRBD1 (6 bases). The V end lost 1 base, the J end lost 2 bases, and 12 bases lay between the germline ends. Per the germline V gene, CDR1 is KGHSH and CDR2 is LQKENI. The CDR3 loop spans 17 amino acids. CDR3: CASSPLQGATGANVLTF. The CDR3 DNA sequence: TGTGCCAGCTCACCACTACAGGGAGCCACTGGGGCCAACGTCCTGACTTTC.

This rearrangement joins TRBV9 to TRBJ1-4; D unclear. The CDR3 extends over 15 amino acids. Germline CDR1 reads SGDLS; CDR2 reads YYNGEE. V dropped 4 bases and J dropped 0 bases, with 10 bases sitting between them. The CDR3 protein is CASSPNSATNEKLFF. The CDR3 DNA reads as TGTGCCAGCAGCCCTAACAGTGCAACTAATGAAAAACTGTTTTTT.

V is TRBV9 and J is TRBJ2-1; a possible D gene is TRBD2 (5 bases). Between the trimmed V and J ends, which lost 5 bases and 7 bases, there was a span of 16 bases. The CDR3 is 14 residues long. Looked up from germline, CDR1 is SGDLS and CDR2 is YYNGEE. CDR3 in amino acids: CASSQELARNEQFF. DNA of the CDR3: TGTGCCAGCAGTCAAGAGCTAGCACGGAATGAGCAGTTCTTC.

DNA for the CDR3: TGTGCCAGCAGCCAAGCCTCTTTTCCGGGACTAGTCTCCTACAATGAGCAGTTCTTC. This sequence encodes CASSQASFPGLVSYNEQFF. V gene TRBV14 combines with J gene TRBJ2-1, with 8 positions matching TRBD2. The CDR3 consists of 19 residues. Trimming cost V 1 base and J 0 bases; bases outside gene matches: 11. Germline lookup yields CDR1 SGHDN and CDR2 FVKESK.